This entry features one T cell receptor (beta chain) sequence. As yet, its antigen is unknown. Per germline, CDR1 SQVTM and CDR2 ANQGSEA. The length of the CDR3 is 17 residues. V was cut by 4 bases and J by 4 bases, with 25 bases left in between. The data were taken from a study of vaccination and CD4 T cells after COVID-19. Across the study: Two Hispanic individuals were among six male and four female convalescent patients. Control cultures were given a CEFX pool, an HIV-1 Nef pool, or no peptide. With a range of 35 to 161, the median interval from diagnosis to drawing post-COVID samples was approximately 91 days.

The Oncomine TCR Beta short-read assay was applied to DNA of cultured CD4+ T cells. Using the QIAamp micro DNA kit, genomic DNA was extracted from the CD4+ T cells that had been cultured. TCRdb ran MiXCR on the PCR reads and lists one entry per CDR3 protein. The sample includes fewer than 20,000 distinct CDR3 sequences, roughly two fifths of them seen just once. Documented treatment: roughly 10-day PBMC culture with coronavirus spike peptide pools or control peptides (ViraFEST assay). Sample: CD4+ T cells from blood, cultured in vitro, taken after SARS-CoV-2 vaccination. V usage is TRBV29-1 and J usage is TRBJ1-1; tentatively, D is TRBD1 (5 bases). The sequence was collected from a human donor who had recovered from COVID-19. In DNA, the CDR3 is TGCAGCGTTGTGGCCCGAACCCCCCGGGCAGGGAGCACTGAAGCTTTCTTT. Translated, it gives CSVVARTPRAGSTEAFF.